The rows below give T cell receptor beta chains drawn from one sample of a study of blood T cell repertoires in COVID-19. The assay was immunoSEQ multiplex PCR, and TCRdb's table has in-frame clones only and misses some. Of under 300,000 clones in the sample, around 90% were seen once. The sample taken for sequencing was PBMCs or T cells enriched from blood (not recorded which). The receptors were sampled from a woman under 40 who had recovered from COVID-19. The CDR3 runs from the conserved cysteine through the conserved F or W. The order of the fields is CDR3 DNA, CDR3 protein, J gene, clone size, D gene, V gene, CDR3 length. The D gene is left open where the match is weak. Only part of the rows carry a size: once, few, many, or a class if the clone is expanded.

TGTGCCAGCAGTTCCCCCCAGGGGGTAATTGGTGAAGCTTTCTTT CASSSPQGVIGEAFF TRBJ1-1 NA TRBD1 TRBV27 15
TGTGCCAGCAGTTTCGCACAGGGGGCAAAGAACTATGGCTACACCTTC CASSFAQGAKNYGYTF TRBJ1-2 NA TRBD1 TRBV6-5 16
TGTGCCAGCAGCCCAAATGGGGGGAAAACGCAGTATTTT CASSPNGGKTQYF TRBJ2-3 NA NA TRBV3-1/TRBV3-2 13
TGTGCCAGCAGTGAAGGTGGAGGGGGCGGGTACTTC CASSEGGGGGYF TRBJ2-7 NA NA TRBV6-1 12
TGCGCCAGCAGCCAAGTCGGTTACACAGATACGCAGTATTTT CASSQVGYTDTQYF TRBJ2-3 NA NA TRBV4-3 14
TGTGCCAGCAGCTTTAACAACCCCCCTCACAGGGCTGCAACTAATGAAAAACTGTTTTTT CASSFNNPPHRAATNEKLFF TRBJ1-4 NA NA TRBV7-3 20
TGTGCCAGCAGCCCCAGTTGGACAGGGGGAGGTGAAAAACTGTTTTTT CASSPSWTGGGEKLFF TRBJ1-4 NA TRBD1 TRBV7-9 16
TGCGCCAGCAGCTTGGCATGGATAGGGACAGCTCCTAACTATGGCTACACCTTC CASSLAWIGTAPNYGYTF TRBJ1-2 NA TRBD1 TRBV5-1 18
TGTGCCAGCAGCCCCCGCGGTGGTGGGGGGGGCGGGGAGCTGTTTTTT CASSPRGGGGGGELFF TRBJ2-2 NA TRBD2 TRBV9 16
TGCGCCAGCAGTGACACGGGAGACACCGGGGAGCTGTTTTTT CASSDTGDTGELFF TRBJ2-2 NA NA TRBV10-1 14
TGTGCCAGCAGCCCAATTAGGGGCGCGGGAAGCTCCTACGAGCAGTACTTC CASSPIRGAGSSYEQYF TRBJ2-7 NA NA TRBV11-3 17
TGCGCCAGCAGCTTGGGAGTGGGACAGGGTCAGGAGACCCAGTACTTC CASSLGVGQGQETQYF TRBJ2-5 NA TRBD1 TRBV5-1 16
TGTGCCAGCAGACCACGCGGGTCCCATCAGCCCCAGCATTTT CASRPRGSHQPQHF TRBJ1-5 NA NA TRBV27 14
TGCAGTGCTAGTCCAGGGAGCACAGATACGCAGTATTTT CSASPGSTDTQYF TRBJ2-3 few NA TRBV20-1 13
TGTGCCAGCAGCCAGGGGGGGCGGAATGAGCAGTTCTTC CASSQGGRNEQFF TRBJ2-1 NA NA TRBV14 13
TGTGCCAGCAGCTTAGATAATGGACTAGCGGGGTTGTCAGATACGCAGTATTTT CASSLDNGLAGLSDTQYF TRBJ2-3 NA TRBD2 TRBV11-3 18
TGTGCCAGCATCCCCGGACAGAACACTGAAGCTTTCTTT CASIPGQNTEAFF TRBJ1-1 NA NA TRBV28 13
TGTGCCAGCAGTGTTGAGCGGGGCACAGATACGCAGTATTTT CASSVERGTDTQYF TRBJ2-3 NA NA TRBV6-4 14